The 12 T cell receptor beta chains given below trace back to one sample, sequenced in a study of spatial heterogeneity in lung cancer. Whole-study results and caveats: How many expanded intratumoral alpha and beta TCRs were present tracked the tumor mutation count, which was a count of nonsynonymous mutations.

MiXCR, applied by TCRdb to the 5' RACE reads, yields one record per CDR3 protein. Of roughly 15,000 distinct CDR3 sequences in the sample, about 7% were seen once. The time point: sample taken at primary tumor resection. Antigen specificity for these receptors is unknown. The input for sequencing was lung tumor tissue, taken at surgery. The receptors were gathered from a male donor with early-stage non-small cell lung cancer.

In this sample, this clonotype turned up many times. The chain uses TRBV2 and TRBJ1-5, with D hard to call. This CDR3 has 14 residues. The V and J ends lost 3 bases and 2 bases respectively, with 8 bases between them. Germline-derived CDR1 and CDR2 are SNHLY and FYNNEI. The CDR3, as DNA: TGTGCCAGCAGTGATGGGGTTGGCAATCAGCCCCAGCATTTT. Its translation: CASSDGVGNQPQHF.

The chain recombines TRBV5-6 with TRBJ2-5; D not certain. CDR1 and CDR2 from the germline V gene are SGHDT and YYEEEE. The CDR3 length is 13 residues. With 0 bases removed from V and 2 bases from J, the gap between germline ends came to 5 bases. The CDR3 loop is CASSLVRQETQYF. The CDR3 DNA reads TGTGCCAGCAGCTTGGTCAGGCAAGAGACCCAGTACTTC.

The chain couples TRBV19 to TRBJ1-2; no clear D gene. The length of the CDR3 is 12 residues. The germline CDR1 and CDR2 sequences are LNHDA and SQIVND (reference sequence). Trimming left V 11 bases short and J 4 bases short, with 14 bases between. This CDR3 reads CAGSRGVYGYTF. CDR3 nucleotides: TGTGCCGGATCTCGAGGCGTCTATGGCTACACCTTC.

This clonotype came up a few times. The rearrangement links TRBV7-3 to TRBJ2-3; perhaps TRBD1 as D (5 bases). V dropped 6 bases and J dropped 1 base, with 17 bases sitting between them. The CDR3 has 16 amino acids. Germline CDR1 reads SGHTA; CDR2 reads FQGTGA. CDR3 loop: CASRDTWNKRTDTQYF. In nucleotides, the CDR3 is TGTGCCAGCAGGGACACGTGGAACAAGCGCACAGATACGCAGTATTTT.

A few counts support this clonotype. The V call is TRBV24-1, the J call TRBJ1-4; the D is unclear. Per germline, CDR1 KGHDR and CDR2 SFDVKD. V lost 3 bases, J lost 13 bases, and 11 bases lay in between. The CDR3 has 12 amino acids. The chain's CDR3 is CATSDTLGRLFF. As DNA, the CDR3 is TGTGCCACCAGTGATACCCTCGGACGACTGTTTTTT.

V is TRBV6-1 and J is TRBJ1-2; TRBD1 might be the D (5 bases). This CDR3 has 13 residues. Trimming took 6 bases from V and 4 from J, leaving 12 bases between them. Germline assignment: CDR1 MNHNS and CDR2 SASEGT. CDR3 region: CASSRDCTYGYTF. As DNA, the CDR3 is TGTGCCAGCAGCAGGGACTGTACCTATGGCTACACCTTC.

This clonotype was observed at least ten times. DNA for the CDR3: TGTGCCAGCAGTCCCGGGACAGGGGCGTATCAGCCCCAGCATTTT. As protein: CASSPGTGAYQPQHF. The V and J genes are TRBV12-3 or TRBV12-4 and TRBJ1-5, with 10 bases fitting TRBD1. V lost 5 bases and J lost 5; bases outside the gene matches: 6. The CDR3 runs 15 residues.

V and J are TRBV6-1 and TRBJ2-7, with a possible D match to TRBD2 (6 bases). Germline CDR1 MNHNS, CDR2 SASEGT. The CDR3 contains 15 residues. The V gene lost 5 bases and the J gene lost 5 bases, with 19 bases spanning the gap. The chain's CDR3 is CASSFLFGTFDEQYF. For the CDR3, the DNA is TGTGCCAGCAGTTTCCTTTTCGGGACTTTCGACGAGCAGTACTTC.

There are many counts of this clonotype. The chain is built from TRBV7-9 and TRBJ2-5; 7 nucleotides align to TRBD1. Germline lookup yields CDR1 SEHNR and CDR2 FQNEAQ (reference sequence). With V trimmed by 8 bases and J by 2 bases, 5 bases remained unmatched. The CDR3 totals 13 residues. The CDR3: CASSDRVQETQYF. The DNA for the CDR3 is TGTGCCAGCTCCGACAGGGTACAAGAGACCCAGTACTTC.

This clonotype was detected many times. V and J are TRBV19 and TRBJ2-5; D is undetermined. Trimming removed 2 bases from V and 3 bases from J, with 10 bases in between. The germline V gene has CDR1 LNHDA and CDR2 SQIVND (reference sequence). CDR3 size: 14 residues. The CDR3: CASSISRNEETQYF. The CDR3 DNA reads TGTGCCAGTAGTATAAGCCGGAACGAAGAGACCCAGTACTTC.

The sample holds many counts of this clonotype. The chain links TRBV12-3 or TRBV12-4 to TRBJ1-2; TRBD1 agrees at 7 bases. Trimming removed 4 bases from V and 7 bases from J; junction bases left unmatched: 9. This CDR3 contains 14 residues. In DNA form, the CDR3 reads TGTGCCAGCAGTTCCGACCCTTCAGGGGGTGGCTACACCTTC. This gives the protein CASSSDPSGGGYTF.

The rearrangement joins TRBV10-3 to TRBJ2-1, with 15 bases matching TRBD2. The CDR3 sequence is 16 residues long. V lost 4 bases to trimming and J lost 9 bases; unmatched junction nucleotides: 7. CDR1 and CDR2 from the germline V gene are ENHRY and SYGVKD. Written as DNA, the CDR3 is TGTGCCATCAGTGCAAGGACTAGCGGGAGGGCAGGTGAGCAGTTCTTC. Translating it yields CAISARTSGRAGEQFF.